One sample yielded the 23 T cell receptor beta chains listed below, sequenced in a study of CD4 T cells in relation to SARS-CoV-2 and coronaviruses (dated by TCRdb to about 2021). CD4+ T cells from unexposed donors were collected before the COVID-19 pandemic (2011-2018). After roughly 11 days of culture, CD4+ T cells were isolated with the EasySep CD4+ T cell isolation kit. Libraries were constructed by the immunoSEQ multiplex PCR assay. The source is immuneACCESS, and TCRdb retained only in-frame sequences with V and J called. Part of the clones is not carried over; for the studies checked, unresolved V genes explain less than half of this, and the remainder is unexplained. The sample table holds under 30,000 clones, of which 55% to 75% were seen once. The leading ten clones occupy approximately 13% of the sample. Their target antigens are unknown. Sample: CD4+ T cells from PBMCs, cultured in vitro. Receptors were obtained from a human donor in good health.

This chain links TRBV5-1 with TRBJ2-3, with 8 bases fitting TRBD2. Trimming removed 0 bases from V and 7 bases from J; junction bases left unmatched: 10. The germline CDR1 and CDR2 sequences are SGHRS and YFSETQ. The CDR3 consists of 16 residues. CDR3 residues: CASSLAGAGEANTQYF. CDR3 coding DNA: TGCGCCAGCAGCTTGGCCGGAGCGGGGGAGGCAAATACGCAGTATTTT.

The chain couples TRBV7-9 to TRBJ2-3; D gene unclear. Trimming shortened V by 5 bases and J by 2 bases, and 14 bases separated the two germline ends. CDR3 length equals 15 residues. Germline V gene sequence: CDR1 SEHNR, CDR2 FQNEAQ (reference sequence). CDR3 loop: CASSPPPGLTDTQYF. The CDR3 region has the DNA TGTGCCAGCAGCCCACCCCCAGGCCTCACAGATACGCAGTATTTT.

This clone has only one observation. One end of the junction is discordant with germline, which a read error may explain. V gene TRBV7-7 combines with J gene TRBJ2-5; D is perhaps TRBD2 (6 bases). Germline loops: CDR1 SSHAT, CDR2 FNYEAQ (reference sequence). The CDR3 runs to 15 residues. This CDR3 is CASSGRMGPQETQYF. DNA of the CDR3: TGTGCTAGCAGCGGGCGAATGGGACCCCAAGAGACCCAGTACTTC. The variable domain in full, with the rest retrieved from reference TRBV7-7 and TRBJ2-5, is GAGVSQSPRYKVTKRGQDVTLRCDPISSHATLYWYQQALGQGPEFLTYFNYEAQPDKSGLPSDRFSAERPEGSISTLTIQRTEQRDSAMYRCASSGRMGPQETQYFGPGTRLLVL.

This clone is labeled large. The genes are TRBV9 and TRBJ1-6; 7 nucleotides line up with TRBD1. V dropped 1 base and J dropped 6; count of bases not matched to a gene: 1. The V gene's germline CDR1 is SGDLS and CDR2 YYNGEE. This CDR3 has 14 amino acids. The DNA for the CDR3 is TGTGCCAGCAGCGTACAGGGGGTTAATTCACCCCTCCACTTT. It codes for CASSVQGVNSPLHF.

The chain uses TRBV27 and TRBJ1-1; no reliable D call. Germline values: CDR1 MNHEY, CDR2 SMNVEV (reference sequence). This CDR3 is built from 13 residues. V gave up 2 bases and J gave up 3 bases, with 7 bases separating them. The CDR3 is CASSLESHTEAFF. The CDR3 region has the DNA TGTGCCAGCAGTTTAGAGTCGCACACTGAAGCTTTCTTT.

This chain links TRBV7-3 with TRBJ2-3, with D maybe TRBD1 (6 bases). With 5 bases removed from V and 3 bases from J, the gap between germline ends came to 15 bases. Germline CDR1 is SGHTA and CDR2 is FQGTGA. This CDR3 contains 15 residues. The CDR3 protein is CASSPMGQGTDTQYF. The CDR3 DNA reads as TGTGCCAGCAGCCCTATGGGCCAGGGGACAGATACGCAGTATTTT.

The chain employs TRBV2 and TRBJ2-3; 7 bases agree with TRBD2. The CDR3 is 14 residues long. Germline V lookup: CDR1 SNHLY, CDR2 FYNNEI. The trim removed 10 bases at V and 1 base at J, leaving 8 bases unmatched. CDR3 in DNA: TGTGCCACCACAGCGGGGAGCGGCACAGATACGCAGTATTTT. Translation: CATTAGSGTDTQYF.

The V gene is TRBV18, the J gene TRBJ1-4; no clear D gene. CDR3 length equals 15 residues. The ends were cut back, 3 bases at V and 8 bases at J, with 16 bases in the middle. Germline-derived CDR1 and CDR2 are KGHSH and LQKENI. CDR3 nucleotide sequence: TGTGCCAGCTCACCGGTCGGCGCGAGCCGGGAAAAACTGTTTTTT. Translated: CASSPVGASREKLFF.

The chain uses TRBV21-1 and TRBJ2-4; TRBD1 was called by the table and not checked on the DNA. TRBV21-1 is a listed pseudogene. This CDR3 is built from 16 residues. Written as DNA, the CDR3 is TGTGCCAGCAGCACCCGACAGATCCTAGCCAAAAACATTCAGTACTTC. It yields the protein CASSTRQILAKNIQYF.

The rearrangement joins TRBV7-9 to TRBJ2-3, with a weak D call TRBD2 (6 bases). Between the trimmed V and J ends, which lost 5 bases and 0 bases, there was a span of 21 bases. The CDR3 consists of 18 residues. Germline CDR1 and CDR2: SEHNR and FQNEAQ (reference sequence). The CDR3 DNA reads TGTGCCAGCAGCACCTGGGGTGGATTTGGGGGGAGCACAGATACGCAGTATTTT. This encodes CASSTWGGFGGSTDTQYF.

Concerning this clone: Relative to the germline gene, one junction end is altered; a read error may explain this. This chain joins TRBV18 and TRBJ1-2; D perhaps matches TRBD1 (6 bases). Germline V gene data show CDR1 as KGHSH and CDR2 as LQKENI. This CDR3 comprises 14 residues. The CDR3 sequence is CASSPQGSNYGYTF. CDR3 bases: TGTGCCAGCTCCCCACAGGGCTCTAACTATGGCTACACCTTC.

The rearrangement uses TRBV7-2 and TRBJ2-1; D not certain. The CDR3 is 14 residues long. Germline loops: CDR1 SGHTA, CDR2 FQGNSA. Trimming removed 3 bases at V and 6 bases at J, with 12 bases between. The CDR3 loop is CASSLDVGANEQFF. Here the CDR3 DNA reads TGTGCCAGCAGCTTGGATGTTGGTGCCAATGAGCAGTTCTTC.

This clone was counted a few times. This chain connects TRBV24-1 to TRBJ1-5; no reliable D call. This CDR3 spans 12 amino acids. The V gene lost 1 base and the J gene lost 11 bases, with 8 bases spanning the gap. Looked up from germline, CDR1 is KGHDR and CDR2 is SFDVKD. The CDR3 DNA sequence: TGTGCCACCAGTGATTTCCACGGTACCCAGCATTTT. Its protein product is CATSDFHGTQHF.

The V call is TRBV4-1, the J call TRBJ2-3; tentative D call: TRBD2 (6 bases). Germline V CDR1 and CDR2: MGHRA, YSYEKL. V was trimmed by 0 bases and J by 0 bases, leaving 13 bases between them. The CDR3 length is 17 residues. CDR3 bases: TGCGCCAGCAGCCAAGATCGGGCGGGATCTAGCACAGATACGCAGTATTTT. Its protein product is CASSQDRAGSSTDTQYF.

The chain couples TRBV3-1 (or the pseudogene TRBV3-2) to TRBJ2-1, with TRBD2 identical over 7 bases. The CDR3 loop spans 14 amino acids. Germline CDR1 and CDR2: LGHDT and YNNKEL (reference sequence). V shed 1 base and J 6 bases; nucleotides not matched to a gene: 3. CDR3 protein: CASSQAGRGNEQFF. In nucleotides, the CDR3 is TGTGCCAGCAGCCAAGCTGGGAGGGGCAATGAGCAGTTCTTC.

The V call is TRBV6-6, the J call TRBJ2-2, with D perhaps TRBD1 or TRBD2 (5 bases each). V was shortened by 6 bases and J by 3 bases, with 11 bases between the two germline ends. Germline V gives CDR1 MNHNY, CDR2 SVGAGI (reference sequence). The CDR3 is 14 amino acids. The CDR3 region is CASRGDGYTGELFF. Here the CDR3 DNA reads TGTGCCAGCAGGGGGGACGGATACACCGGGGAGCTGTTTTTT.

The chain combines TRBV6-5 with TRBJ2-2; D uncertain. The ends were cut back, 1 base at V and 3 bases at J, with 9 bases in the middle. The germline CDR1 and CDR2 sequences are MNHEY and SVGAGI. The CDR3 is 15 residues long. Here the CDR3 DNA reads TGTGCCAGCAGTTACTTTGCGGAGTACACCGGGGAGCTGTTTTTT. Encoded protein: CASSYFAEYTGELFF.

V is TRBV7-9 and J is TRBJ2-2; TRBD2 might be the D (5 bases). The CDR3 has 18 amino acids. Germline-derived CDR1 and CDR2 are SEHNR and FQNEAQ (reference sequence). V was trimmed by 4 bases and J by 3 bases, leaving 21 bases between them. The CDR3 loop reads CASSSRYRPLGDTGELFF. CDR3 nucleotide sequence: TGTGCCAGCAGCTCCCGTTATCGACCTTTGGGAGACACCGGGGAGCTGTTTTTT.

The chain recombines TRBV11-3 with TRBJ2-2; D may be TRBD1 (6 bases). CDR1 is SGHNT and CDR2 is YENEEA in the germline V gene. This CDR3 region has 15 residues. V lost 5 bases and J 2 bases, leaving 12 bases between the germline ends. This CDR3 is CASSRGGGNTGELFF. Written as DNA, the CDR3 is TGTGCCAGCAGCCGGGGTGGGGGCAACACCGGGGAGCTGTTTTTT.

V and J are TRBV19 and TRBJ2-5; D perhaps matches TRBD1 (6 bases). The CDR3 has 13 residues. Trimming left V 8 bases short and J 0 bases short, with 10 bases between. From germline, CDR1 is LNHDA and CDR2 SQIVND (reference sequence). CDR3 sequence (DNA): TGTGCCAGTGGTGGACAGCACCAAGAGACCCAGTACTTC. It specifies CASGGQHQETQYF.

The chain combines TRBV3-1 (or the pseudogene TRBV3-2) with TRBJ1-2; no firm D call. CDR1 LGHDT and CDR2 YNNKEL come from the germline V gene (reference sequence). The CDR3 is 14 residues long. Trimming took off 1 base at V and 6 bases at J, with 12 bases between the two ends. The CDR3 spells CASSQVPGSDGYTF. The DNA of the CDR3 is TGTGCCAGCAGCCAAGTTCCGGGGTCGGATGGCTACACCTTC.

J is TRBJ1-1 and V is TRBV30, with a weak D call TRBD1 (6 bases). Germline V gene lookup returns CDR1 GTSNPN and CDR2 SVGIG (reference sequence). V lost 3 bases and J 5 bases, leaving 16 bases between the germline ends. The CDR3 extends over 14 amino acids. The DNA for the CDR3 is TGTGCCTGGAGCCGGGAGGGGGGCGTAACTGAAGCTTTCTTT. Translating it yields CAWSREGGVTEAFF.

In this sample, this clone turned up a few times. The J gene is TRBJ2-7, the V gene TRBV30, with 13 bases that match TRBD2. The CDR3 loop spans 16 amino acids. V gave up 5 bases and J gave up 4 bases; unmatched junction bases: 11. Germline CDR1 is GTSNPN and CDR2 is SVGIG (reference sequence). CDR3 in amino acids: CAWGPGTSGNWYEQYF. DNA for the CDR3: TGTGCCTGGGGACCCGGGACTAGCGGGAATTGGTACGAGCAGTACTTC. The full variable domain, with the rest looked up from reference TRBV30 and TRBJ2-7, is SQTIHQWPATLVQPVGSPLSLECTVEGTSNPNLYWYRQAAGRGLQLLFYSVGIGQISSEVPQNLSASRPQDRQFILSSKKLLLSDSGFYLCAWGPGTSGNWYEQYFGPGTRLTVT.